The clone carrying this T cell receptor beta chain turned up a few times. Its specificity is not known. The investigators amplified TCR beta CDR3 regions from RNA transcripts. The study used the HTBI primer set for a first-round RT-PCR of the TCR CDR3. TCRdb re-called the multiplex PCR reads through MiXCR, storing one row per CDR3 protein. The data show fewer than 700,000 distinct CDR3 sequences, under 20% seen once. This entry comes from a study of T cells in Graves' hyperthyroidism and ophthalmopathy. Study-level results: Among clonotypes expanded in thyroid above 0.001, most were also found in blood.

CDR3 size: 15 residues. CDR1 is GTSNPN and CDR2 is SVGIG in the germline V gene (reference sequence). V was cut by 2 bases and J by 5 bases, with 18 bases left in between. The sequenced sample consisted of blood. This sequence joins TRBV30 and TRBJ2-5; D may be TRBD1 (6 bases). The source is a woman aged 18 to 35 with Graves' ophthalmopathy. CDR3 amino acids: CAWSRGGSSGETQYF. The CDR3 DNA is TGTGCCTGGAGTCGTGGGGGCTCGAGTGGCGAGACCCAGTACTTC. The entire variable domain, with the rest obtained from reference TRBV30 and TRBJ2-5, is as follows: SQTIHQWPATLVQPVGSPLSLECTVEGTSNPNLYWYRQAAGRGLQLLFYSVGIGQISSEVPQNLSASRPQDRQFILSSKKLLLSDSGFYLCAWSRGGSSGETQYFGPGTRLLVL.